One sample yielded the 17 T cell receptor beta chains listed below, sequenced in a study of blood T cell repertoires in COVID-19 (dated by TCRdb to the early 2020s). The library was produced with the immunoSEQ multiplex PCR assay. TCRdb carries this immuneACCESS record with in-frame sequences only. Its versions omit some clonotypes, under half of them owing to an unresolved V gene in the studies checked, with the rest unexplained. The sample table shows 350,000 to 450,000 clones, and 85% are seen once. The top ten clones comprise under 4% of the sample. Material for sequencing was peripheral blood. All receptors derive from a woman younger than 35 with acute or convalescent COVID-19.

As to this clone: Other nucleotide sequences from this sample produce the same CDR3. V and J are TRBV6-5 and TRBJ1-3, with D perhaps matching TRBD1 (5 bases). The CDR3 runs to 14 residues. Trimming took off 6 bases at V and 2 bases at J, with 11 bases between the two ends. The germline gives CDR1 MNHEY, CDR2 SVGAGI. The CDR3 reads CASSPGGAGNTIYF. CDR3 bases: TGTGCCAGCAGCCCCGGGGGAGCTGGAAACACCATATATTTT.

This chain links TRBV4-2 with TRBJ2-4, with D tentatively TRBD2 (6 bases). CDR3 length equals 16 residues. Germline V CDR1 and CDR2: LGHNA, YNFKEQ. With 6 bases removed from V and 0 bases from J, the gap between germline ends came to 15 bases. The CDR3 protein is CASSHPAGLAKNIQYF. CDR3 bases: TGTGCCAGCAGTCATCCTGCGGGGTTAGCCAAAAACATTCAGTACTTC.

The chain carries TRBV6-5 and TRBJ1-1; the D is unclear. The germline V gene encodes CDR1 MNHEY and CDR2 SVGAGI. Between the trimmed V and J ends, which lost 11 bases and 0 bases, there was a span of 13 bases. This CDR3 has 13 residues. The DNA for the CDR3 is TGTGCCGTCCGGGAGGGTTTGAACACTGAAGCTTTCTTT. This encodes CAVREGLNTEAFF.

The chain joins TRBV19 to TRBJ1-2; D is uncertain. CDR1 LNHDA and CDR2 SQIVND come from the germline V gene (reference sequence). The CDR3 is 15 residues long. V shed 0 bases and J shed 0 bases, with 8 bases lying between them. Written as DNA, the CDR3 is TGTGCCAGTAGTATAGAGGTGGGCGCTAACTATGGCTACACCTTC. Translation gives CASSIEVGANYGYTF.

This clone was counted a single time. The chain combines TRBV5-1 with TRBJ1-1; 7 bases line up with TRBD1. CDR1 SGHRS and CDR2 YFSETQ come from the germline V gene. V gave up 3 bases and J gave up 3 bases; unmatched junction bases: 8. The CDR3 totals 15 residues. Here the CDR3 reads CASSSTGAGDTEAFF. DNA for the CDR3: TGCGCCAGCAGCTCAACAGGGGCCGGGGACACTGAAGCTTTCTTT.

This chain uses TRBV30 with TRBJ1-3; 7 bases align to TRBD1. The germline gives CDR1 GTSNPN, CDR2 SVGIG (reference sequence). Trimming at V came to 3 bases and at J to 2 bases, leaving 13 bases not matched to a gene. The CDR3 is 17 residues long. CDR3: CAWRIRGNLVAGNTIYF. The CDR3 nucleotides read TGTGCCTGGAGAATCAGGGGGAATTTGGTCGCTGGAAACACCATATATTTT.

The chain combines TRBV9 with TRBJ1-1; possibly TRBD1 for D (6 bases). Germline V gene sequence: CDR1 SGDLS, CDR2 YYNGEE. The V gene lost 4 bases and the J gene lost 5 bases, with 18 bases spanning the gap. This CDR3 is built from 15 residues. The DNA for the CDR3 is TGTGCCAGCAGCCCCCCGGGGGGGGCTTATACTGAAGCTTTCTTT. Its translation: CASSPPGGAYTEAFF.

The chain joins TRBV5-1 to TRBJ1-4; 9 bases line up with TRBD1. J was trimmed by 6 bases and V by 5 bases; bases with no gene match: 8. Germline lookup yields CDR1 SGHRS and CDR2 YFSETQ. The CDR3 is 15 amino acids. The DNA for the CDR3 is TGCGCCAGCAGACTACAGGGGGCGCGGGATGAAAAACTGTTTTTT. Amino acids: CASRLQGARDEKLFF.

This clone was counted between two and nine times. The CDR3 DNA follows: TGTGCCAGTAGTTCGGCGGGGGATTCACCCCTCCACTTT. This translates into CASSSAGDSPLHF. The rearrangement links TRBV19 to TRBJ1-6, with D maybe TRBD1 (5 bases). CDR1 is LNHDA and CDR2 is SQIVND in the germline V gene (reference sequence). The CDR3 length is 13 residues. V gave up 5 bases and J gave up 8 bases, with 10 bases separating them.

The chain uses TRBV7-2 and TRBJ2-7, with TRBD2 matching over 10 bases. The V segment lost 5 bases and the J segment 5 bases; nucleotides outside the gene matches: 6. This CDR3 spans 14 amino acids. Germline V CDR1 and CDR2: SGHTA, FQGNSA. This CDR3 reads CASSAAGGAHEQYF. In nucleotides, the CDR3 is TGTGCCAGCAGCGCAGCGGGGGGGGCCCACGAGCAGTACTTC.

V gene TRBV10-2 combines with J gene TRBJ2-2, with 9 bases identical to TRBD1. J gave up 1 base and V 4 bases, and 13 bases lay outside the gene matches. Germline V lookup: CDR1 WSHSY, CDR2 SAAADI. The CDR3 sequence is 19 residues long. DNA of the CDR3: TGCGCCAGCAGTGTTCTATTGGGACAGGGAATCGTGAACACCGGGGAGCTGTTTTTT. Its protein is CASSVLLGQGIVNTGELFF.

J is TRBJ2-5 and V is TRBV19; the D gene is possibly TRBD2 (7 bases). The CDR3 length is 16 residues. Germline V gene lookup returns CDR1 LNHDA and CDR2 SQIVND (reference sequence). Trimming pared 2 bases from V and 2 bases from J, leaving 15 bases between. CDR3 nucleotide sequence: TGTGCCAGTAGTATAAGGGGGGGCTTCGCGCAAGAGACCCAGTACTTC. This gives the protein CASSIRGGFAQETQYF.

This chain connects TRBV14 to TRBJ2-1; D ambiguous. This CDR3 comprises 17 residues. V gave up 1 base and J gave up 0 bases, with 13 bases separating them. Per the germline V gene, CDR1 is SGHDN and CDR2 is FVKESK. Written as DNA, the CDR3 is TGTGCCAGCAGCCAAGCTCTATATCCGTGCTCCTACAATGAGCAGTTCTTC. This translates into CASSQALYPCSYNEQFF. The full variable domain, completed using reference TRBV14 and TRBJ2-1, is EAGVTQFPSHSVIEKGQTVTLRCDPISGHDNLYWYRRVMGKEIKFLLHFVKESKQDESGMPNNRFLAERTGGTYSTLKVQPAELEDSGVYFCASSQALYPCSYNEQFFGPGTRLTVL.

This sequence joins TRBV6-5 and TRBJ2-7, with 7 bases identical to TRBD1. V lost 2 bases, J lost 4 bases, and 11 bases stayed unmatched. Per germline, CDR1 MNHEY and CDR2 SVGAGI. The CDR3 loop spans 16 amino acids. The CDR3 DNA is TGTGCCAGCAGTTACGAGGCCGGGACAGTGGTGTACGAGCAGTACTTC. Protein sequence: CASSYEAGTVVYEQYF.

V usage is TRBV7-9 and J usage is TRBJ1-2; the match to TRBD1 covers 7 bases. Trimming removed 0 bases from V and 4 bases from J; junction bases left unmatched: 2. From germline, CDR1 is SEHNR and CDR2 FQNEAQ (reference sequence). The CDR3 totals 14 residues. CDR3: CASSLAGQSYGYTF. CDR3 sequence (DNA): TGTGCCAGCAGCTTAGCGGGACAGAGCTATGGCTACACCTTC.

This chain joins TRBV6-5 and TRBJ1-5, with D tentatively TRBD1 (6 bases). Germline lookup yields CDR1 MNHEY and CDR2 SVGAGI. This CDR3 has 15 amino acids. Trimming removed 6 bases from V and 2 bases from J, with 14 bases in between. In DNA form, the CDR3 reads TGTGCCAGCAGAAGGGCAGGGGACGGCAATCAGCCCCAGCATTTT. It encodes CASRRAGDGNQPQHF.

The CDR3 coding sequence is TGTGCCAGCAGCGTAGGTTCCCTCGGTGCGGGACAGTATGGCTACACCTTC. This encodes CASSVGSLGAGQYGYTF. V is TRBV9 and J is TRBJ1-2; 7 bases are shared with TRBD1. Germline V gene lookup returns CDR1 SGDLS and CDR2 YYNGEE. The CDR3 has 17 amino acids. After removal of 0 bases from V and 5 bases from J, the junction contained 13 bases not matched to a gene.